This entry lists 21 T cell receptor beta chains sequenced from one sample in a study of T cells expressing NK-cell markers. Reprocessing the 5' RACE reads, TCRdb reports a single entry for every CDR3 protein and omits DNA. The table lists 400,000 or so distinct CDR3 sequences. Sequencing input: blood T cells: a sorted CD56 or NKG2C T cell subset, CD4+ or CD8+ T cells, or bulk PBMC T cells (not recorded which). These receptors came from a woman aged 50 to 60 in good health.

The CDR3 sequence: CASSLALGINEQFF. The chain combines TRBV5-1 with TRBJ2-1. Germline V lookup: CDR1 SGHRS, CDR2 YFSETQ. This CDR3 region has 14 residues.

The V call is TRBV18, the J call TRBJ2-5; TCRdb picks TRBD1, but there is no DNA to check that call. The CDR3 length is 16 residues. Looked up from germline, CDR1 is KGHSH and CDR2 is LQKENI. CDR3 in amino acids: CASSPLNAPGQETQYF.

The J gene is TRBJ2-3, the V gene TRBV7-2; checking the TCRdb D call of TRBD2 is not possible without DNA. Germline-derived CDR1 and CDR2 are SGHTA and FQGNSA. The CDR3 covers 15 residues. The CDR3 loop reads CASSRASGSGYTQYF.

V usage is TRBV7-9 and J usage is TRBJ2-3. The CDR3 is 11 residues long. Germline CDR1 is SEHNR and CDR2 is FQNEAQ (reference sequence). CDR3 protein: CASSLVPEQYF.

V usage is TRBV3-1 and J usage is TRBJ2-3; TCRdb's assignment of TRBD2 cannot be checked, as there is no DNA. Germline V gene sequence: CDR1 LGHDT, CDR2 YNNKEL (reference sequence). This CDR3 contains 16 residues. The CDR3 reads CASSRHTSGIADTQYF.

This chain joins TRBV20-1 and TRBJ2-5; the D call of TRBD1 rests on TCRdb alone, since no DNA is present to check it. Germline V gene data show CDR1 as DFQATT and CDR2 as SNEGSKA (reference sequence). The CDR3 contains 14 residues. The CDR3 sequence is CSARDLGGTETQYF.

This rearrangement joins TRBV28 to TRBJ2-7; without DNA, the TCRdb call of TRBD1 cannot be checked. CDR1 and CDR2 from the germline V gene are MDHEN and SYDVKM. The CDR3 consists of 13 residues. This CDR3 reads CATPGQGAREQYF. The full variable domain, completed using reference TRBV28 and TRBJ2-7, is DVKVTQSSRYLVKRTGEKVFLECVQDMDHENMFWYRQDPGLGLRLIYFSYDVKMKEKGDIPEGYSVSREKKERFSLILESASTNQTSMYLCATPGQGAREQYFGPGTRLTVT.

V usage is TRBV5-6 and J usage is TRBJ2-1. CDR1 is SGHDT and CDR2 is YYEEEE in the germline V gene. This CDR3 has 16 residues. CDR3 sequence reads: CASSLGSGKPRNEQFF.

The gene calls are TRBV29-1 and TRBJ2-2; the D gene TCRdb calls, TRBD2, cannot be checked with no DNA. This CDR3 region has 14 residues. The germline CDR1 and CDR2 sequences are SQVTM and ANQGSEA. Here the CDR3 reads CSVGKAGVTGELFF.

The chain joins TRBV12-3 or TRBV12-4 to TRBJ2-1; TCRdb's D call, TRBD2, is unchecked because there is no DNA. The CDR3 covers 14 residues. The CDR3 is CASSRDYWGNEQFF.

The chain uses TRBV27 and TRBJ2-7; as DNA is missing, the TRBD2 call by TCRdb cannot be tested. The CDR3 has 17 amino acids. Per germline, CDR1 MNHEY and CDR2 SMNVEV (reference sequence). The CDR3 loop reads CASSLSPGWSGRNEQYF.

The chain combines TRBV7-9 with TRBJ2-5; TCRdb selects TRBD1, and the lack of DNA leaves this call unchecked. The CDR3 consists of 15 residues. Germline lookup yields CDR1 SEHNR and CDR2 FQNEAQ (reference sequence). Here the CDR3 reads CASSLEGGGQETQYF.

V and J are TRBV5-1 and TRBJ2-1; no DNA is available, so the TRBD2 call from TCRdb remains unchecked. The germline V gene encodes CDR1 SGHRS and CDR2 YFSETQ. This CDR3 region has 14 residues. The CDR3: CASSLVLAGGQQFF.

V gene TRBV12-3 or TRBV12-4 combines with J gene TRBJ1-1; the TCRdb D gene call, TRBD1, has no DNA to confirm it. The CDR3 contains 12 residues. Here the CDR3 reads CASSPGAGEAFF.

The chain has TRBV24-1 and TRBJ2-3; TCRdb's assignment of TRBD1 cannot be checked, as there is no DNA. The CDR3 has 13 residues. Germline-derived CDR1 and CDR2 are KGHDR and SFDVKD. The CDR3 loop is CATRAGSTDTQYF.

V gene TRBV6-5 combines with J gene TRBJ2-7. CDR1 and CDR2 from the germline V gene are MNHEY and SVGAGI. The CDR3 sequence is 14 residues long. CDR3 in amino acids: CASSYIGGLDEQYF.

The chain has TRBV28 and TRBJ2-1; TCRdb outputs TRBD2, but without DNA this stays unchecked. There are 16 residues in the CDR3. CDR1 MDHEN and CDR2 SYDVKM come from the germline V gene. CDR3 sequence: CASSVPLAVLNNEQFF.

V is TRBV29-1 and J is TRBJ2-1; the TCRdb D gene call, TRBD2, has no DNA to confirm it. The CDR3 is 12 amino acids. Germline V gene data show CDR1 as SQVTM and CDR2 as ANQGSEA. This CDR3 reads CSAATSSHEQFF.

V gene TRBV5-1 combines with J gene TRBJ2-1; TCRdb calls TRBD1, which cannot be checked without DNA. The CDR3 consists of 14 residues. Germline V gene sequence: CDR1 SGHRS, CDR2 YFSETQ. CDR3 in amino acids: CASSRGVSYNEQFF.

The rearrangement links TRBV2 to TRBJ2-2. Germline V gene data show CDR1 as SNHLY and CDR2 as FYNNEI. CDR3 length: 13 amino acids. CDR3 loop: CASRQSNTGELFF.

This sequence joins TRBV24-1 and TRBJ2-1; TCRdb's D call, TRBD1, is unchecked because there is no DNA. The CDR3 runs to 16 residues. Germline V gene sequence: CDR1 KGHDR, CDR2 SFDVKD. The CDR3 protein is CATSDYRDRGVNEQFF.